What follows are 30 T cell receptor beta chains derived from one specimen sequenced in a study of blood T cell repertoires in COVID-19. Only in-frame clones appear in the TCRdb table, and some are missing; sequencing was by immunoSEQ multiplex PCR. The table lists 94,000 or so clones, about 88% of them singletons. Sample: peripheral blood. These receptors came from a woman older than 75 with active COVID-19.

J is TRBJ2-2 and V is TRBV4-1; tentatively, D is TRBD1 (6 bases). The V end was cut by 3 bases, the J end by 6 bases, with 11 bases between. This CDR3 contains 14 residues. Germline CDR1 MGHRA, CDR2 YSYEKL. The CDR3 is CASSHNRVSGELFF. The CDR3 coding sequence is TGCGCCAGCAGCCACAACAGGGTTTCCGGGGAGCTGTTTTTT.

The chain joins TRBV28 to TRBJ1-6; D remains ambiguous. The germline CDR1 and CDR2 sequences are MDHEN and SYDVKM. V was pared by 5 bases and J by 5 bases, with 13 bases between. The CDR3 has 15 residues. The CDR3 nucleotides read TGTGCCAGCAGTCCGGGGTGGAAGAATAATTCACCCCTCCACTTT. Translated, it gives CASSPGWKNNSPLHF.

The CDR3 DNA follows: TGTGCCAGTAGTATCCGTCTAGCGGGAATGAGTGAGCAGTTCTTC. It translates to CASSIRLAGMSEQFF. This chain connects TRBV19 to TRBJ2-1; the match to TRBD2 covers 9 bases. Germline V gives CDR1 LNHDA, CDR2 SQIVND (reference sequence). J gave up 9 bases and V 3 bases, and 9 bases lay outside the gene matches. The CDR3 has 15 amino acids.

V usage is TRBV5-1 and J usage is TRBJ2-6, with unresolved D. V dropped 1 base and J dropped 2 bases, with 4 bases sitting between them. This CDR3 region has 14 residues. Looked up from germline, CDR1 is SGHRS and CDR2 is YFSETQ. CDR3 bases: TGCGCCAGCAGCTTGTACACTGGGGCCAACGTCCTGACTTTC. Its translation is CASSLYTGANVLTF. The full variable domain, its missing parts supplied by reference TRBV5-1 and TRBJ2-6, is KAGVTQTPRYLIKTRGQQVTLSCSPISGHRSVSWYQQTPGQGLQFLFEYFSETQRNKGNFPGRFSGRQFSNSRSEMNVSTLELGDSALYLCASSLYTGANVLTFGAGSRLTVL.

CDR3 DNA: TGTGCCATCAGAGCGACGGCGACCGGGCAGTACTTC. This translates into CAIRATATGQYF. The chain combines TRBV10-3 with TRBJ2-7, with D unclear. V was clipped by 6 bases and J by 9 bases, with 15 bases between them. CDR3 length equals 12 residues. Germline CDR1 reads ENHRY; CDR2 reads SYGVKD.

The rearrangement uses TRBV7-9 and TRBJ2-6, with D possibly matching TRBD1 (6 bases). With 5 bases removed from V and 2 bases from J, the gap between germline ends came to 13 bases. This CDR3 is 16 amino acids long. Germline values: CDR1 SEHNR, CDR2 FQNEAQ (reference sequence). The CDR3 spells CASSRVRTAGANVLTF. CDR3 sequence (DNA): TGTGCCAGCAGCCGAGTTCGGACAGCTGGGGCCAACGTCCTGACTTTC.

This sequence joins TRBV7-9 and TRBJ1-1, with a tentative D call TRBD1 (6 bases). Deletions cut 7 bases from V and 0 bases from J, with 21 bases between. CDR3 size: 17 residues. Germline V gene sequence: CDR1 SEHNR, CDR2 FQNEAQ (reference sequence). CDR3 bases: TGTGCCAGCATCAAGGGGGAAGCCAGGGGAGTGAACACTGAAGCTTTCTTT. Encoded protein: CASIKGEARGVNTEAFF.

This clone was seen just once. The CDR3, as DNA: TGTGCCAGCAGTCACGACAGGGGTAGCGAGCTGTTTTTT. This sequence encodes CASSHDRGSELFF. V usage is TRBV6-2 or TRBV6-3 and J usage is TRBJ2-2; 8 bases are shared with TRBD1. V lost 5 bases, J lost 11 bases, and 7 bases stayed unmatched. This CDR3 is 13 amino acids long. CDR1 and CDR2 (germline): MNHEY, SVGEGT.

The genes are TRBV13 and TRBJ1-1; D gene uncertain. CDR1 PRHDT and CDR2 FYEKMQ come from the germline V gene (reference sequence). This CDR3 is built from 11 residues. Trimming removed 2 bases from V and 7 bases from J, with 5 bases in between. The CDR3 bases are TGTGCCAGCAGCTTATGTCTTGAAGCTTTCTTT. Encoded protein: CASSLCLEAFF.

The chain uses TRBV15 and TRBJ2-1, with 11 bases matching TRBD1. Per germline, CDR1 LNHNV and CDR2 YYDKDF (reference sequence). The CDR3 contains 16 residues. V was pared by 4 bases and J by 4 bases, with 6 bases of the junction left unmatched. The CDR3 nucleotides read TGTGCCACCAGCAAACCGGGACAGGGGGAATACAATGAGCAGTTCTTC. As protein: CATSKPGQGEYNEQFF.

In DNA form, the CDR3 reads TGTGCCACCAGTGGTACGAAAAGGGGTAAGTATGGCTACACCTTC. Translating gives CATSGTKRGKYGYTF. The chain carries TRBV24-1 and TRBJ1-2; D perhaps matches TRBD1 (5 bases). This CDR3 is built from 15 residues. The germline V gene has CDR1 KGHDR and CDR2 SFDVKD. The V gene lost 5 bases and the J gene lost 5 bases, with 17 bases spanning the gap.

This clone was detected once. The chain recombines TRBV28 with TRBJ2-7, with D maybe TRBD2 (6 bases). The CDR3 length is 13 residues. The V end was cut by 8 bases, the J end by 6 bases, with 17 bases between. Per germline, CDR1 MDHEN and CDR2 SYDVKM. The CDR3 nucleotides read TGTGCCAGCCCAATCCGGGACTCTCTCGAGCAGTACTTC. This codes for CASPIRDSLEQYF.

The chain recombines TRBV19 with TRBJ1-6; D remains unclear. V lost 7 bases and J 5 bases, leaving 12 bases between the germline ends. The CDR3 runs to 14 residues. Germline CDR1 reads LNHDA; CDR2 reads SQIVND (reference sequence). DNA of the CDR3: TGTGCCAGTAAGGTGGCGGCAAATAATTCACCCCTCCACTTT. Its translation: CASKVAANNSPLHF. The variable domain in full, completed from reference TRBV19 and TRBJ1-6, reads DGGITQSPKYLFRKEGQNVTLSCEQNLNHDAMYWYRQDPGQGLRLIYYSQIVNDFQKGDIAEGYSVSREKKESFPLTVTSAQKNPTAFYLCASKVAANNSPLHFGNGTRLTVT.

CDR3 in DNA: TGTGCCAGCAGGACCGCGGTCGAGCAGTACTTC. Translating it yields CASRTAVEQYF. The chain carries TRBV28 and TRBJ2-7; D unclear. The V end was cut by 6 bases, the J end by 6 bases, with 9 bases between. The germline V gene has CDR1 MDHEN and CDR2 SYDVKM. CDR3 size: 11 residues.

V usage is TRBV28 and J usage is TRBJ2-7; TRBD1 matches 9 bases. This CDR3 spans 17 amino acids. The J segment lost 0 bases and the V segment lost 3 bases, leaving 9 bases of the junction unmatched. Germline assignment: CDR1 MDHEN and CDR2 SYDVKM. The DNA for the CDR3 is TGTGCCAGCAGTTTTAGAACCGGGACAGGGTTCTCCTACGAGCAGTACTTC. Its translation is CASSFRTGTGFSYEQYF.

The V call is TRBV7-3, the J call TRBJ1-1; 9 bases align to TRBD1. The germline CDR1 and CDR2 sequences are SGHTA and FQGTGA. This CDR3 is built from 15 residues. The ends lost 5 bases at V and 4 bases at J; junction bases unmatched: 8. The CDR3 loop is CASSQTGGSGTEAFF. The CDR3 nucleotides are TGTGCCAGCAGCCAAACAGGGGGCTCGGGCACTGAAGCTTTCTTT.

This CDR3 is CASSLQAGLAKNIQYF. The DNA of the CDR3 is TGTGCCAGCAGCTTACAAGCGGGACTAGCCAAAAACATTCAGTACTTC. The chain uses TRBV7-2 and TRBJ2-4; 7 positions match TRBD2. V dropped 2 bases and J dropped 0; count of bases not matched to a gene: 4. CDR1 is SGHTA and CDR2 is FQGNSA in the germline V gene. This CDR3 is 16 amino acids long. Using reference TRBV7-2 and TRBJ2-4 for the parts outside the CDR3, the full variable domain is GAGVSQSPSNKVTEKGKDVELRCDPISGHTALYWYRQSLGQGLEFLIYFQGNSAPDKSGLPSDRFSAERTGGSVSTLTIQRTQQEDSAVYLCASSLQAGLAKNIQYFGAGTRLSVL.

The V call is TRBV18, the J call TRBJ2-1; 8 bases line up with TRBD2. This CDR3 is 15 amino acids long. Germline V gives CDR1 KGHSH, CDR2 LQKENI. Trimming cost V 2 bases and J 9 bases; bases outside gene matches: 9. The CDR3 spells CASSPGREVQSEQFF. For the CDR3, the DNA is TGTGCCAGCTCACCAGGGCGGGAGGTACAGAGTGAGCAGTTCTTC.

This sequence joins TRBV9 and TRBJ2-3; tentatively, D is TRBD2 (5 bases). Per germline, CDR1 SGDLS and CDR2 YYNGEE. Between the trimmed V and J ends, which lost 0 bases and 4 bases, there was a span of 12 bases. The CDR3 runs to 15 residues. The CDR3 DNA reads TGTGCCAGCAGCGTAGCCGGGATCCTCCCAGATACGCAGTATTTT. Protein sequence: CASSVAGILPDTQYF.

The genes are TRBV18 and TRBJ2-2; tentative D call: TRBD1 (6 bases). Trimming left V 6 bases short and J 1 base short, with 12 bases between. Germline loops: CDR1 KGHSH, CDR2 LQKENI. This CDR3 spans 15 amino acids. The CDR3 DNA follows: TGTGCCAGCTCCACGACAGGTTGGAACACCGGGGAGCTGTTTTTT. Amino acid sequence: CASSTTGWNTGELFF.

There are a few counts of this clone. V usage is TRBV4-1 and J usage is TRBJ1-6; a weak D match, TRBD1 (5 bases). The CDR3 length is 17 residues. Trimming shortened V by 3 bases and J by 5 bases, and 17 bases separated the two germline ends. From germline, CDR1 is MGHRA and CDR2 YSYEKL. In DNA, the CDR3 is TGCGCCAGCAGCCATCCTCCCATGGGCAGGGATAATTCACCCCTCCACTTT. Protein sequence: CASSHPPMGRDNSPLHF.

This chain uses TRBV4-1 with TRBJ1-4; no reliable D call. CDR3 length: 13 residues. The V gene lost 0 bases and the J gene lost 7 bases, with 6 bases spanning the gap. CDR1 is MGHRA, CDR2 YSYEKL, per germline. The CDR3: CASSQDRVEKLFF. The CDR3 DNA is TGCGCCAGCAGCCAAGATCGGGTTGAAAAACTGTTTTTT.

CDR3 residues: CASSPGQGRGYTF. The CDR3 DNA sequence: TGTGCCAGCAGCCCGGGACAGGGTCGGGGCTACACCTTC. The chain has TRBV3-1 (or the pseudogene TRBV3-2) and TRBJ1-2; 9 bases are a match to TRBD1. CDR1 is LGHDT and CDR2 is YNNKEL in the germline V gene (reference sequence). This CDR3 is built from 13 residues. Trimming cost V 4 bases and J 8 bases; bases outside gene matches: 5.

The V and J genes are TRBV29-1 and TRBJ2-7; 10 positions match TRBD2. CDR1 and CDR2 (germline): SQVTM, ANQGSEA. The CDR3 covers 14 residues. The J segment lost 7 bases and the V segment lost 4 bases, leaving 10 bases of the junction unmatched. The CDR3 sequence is CSVAWASGRGEQYF. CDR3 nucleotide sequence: TGCAGCGTTGCCTGGGCTAGCGGGAGAGGTGAGCAGTACTTC.

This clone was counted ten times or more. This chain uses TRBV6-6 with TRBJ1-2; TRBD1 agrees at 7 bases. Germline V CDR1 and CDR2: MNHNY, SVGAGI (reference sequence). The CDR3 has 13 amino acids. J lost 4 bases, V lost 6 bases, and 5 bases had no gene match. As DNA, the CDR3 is TGTGCCAGCAGAGGGGACAGAGCCTATGGCTACACCTTC. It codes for CASRGDRAYGYTF.

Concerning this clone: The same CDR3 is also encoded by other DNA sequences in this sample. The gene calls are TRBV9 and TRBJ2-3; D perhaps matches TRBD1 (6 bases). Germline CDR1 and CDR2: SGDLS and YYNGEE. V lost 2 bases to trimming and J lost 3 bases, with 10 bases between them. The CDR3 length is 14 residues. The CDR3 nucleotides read TGTGCCAGCAGCGTGGGCAGGGGAACAGATACGCAGTATTTT. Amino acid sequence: CASSVGRGTDTQYF.

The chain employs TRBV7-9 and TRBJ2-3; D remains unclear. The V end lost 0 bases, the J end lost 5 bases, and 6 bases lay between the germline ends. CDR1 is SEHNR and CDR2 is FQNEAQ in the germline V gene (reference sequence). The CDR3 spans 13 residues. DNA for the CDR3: TGTGCCAGCAGCTTAGCCCTTATAGATACGCAGTATTTT. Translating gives CASSLALIDTQYF.

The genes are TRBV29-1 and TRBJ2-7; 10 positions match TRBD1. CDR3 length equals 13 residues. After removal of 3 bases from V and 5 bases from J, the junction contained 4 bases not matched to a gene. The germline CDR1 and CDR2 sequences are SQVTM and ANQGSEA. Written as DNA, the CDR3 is TGCAGCGTTGAGGGACAGGGGTCCAACGAGCAGTACTTC. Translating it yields CSVEGQGSNEQYF.

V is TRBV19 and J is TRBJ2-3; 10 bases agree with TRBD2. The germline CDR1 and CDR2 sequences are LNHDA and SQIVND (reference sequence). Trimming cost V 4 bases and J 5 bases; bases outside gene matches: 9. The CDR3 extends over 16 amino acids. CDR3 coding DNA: TGTGCCAGTAGTACCTCCGGGACTAGCGTGAGAGATACGCAGTATTTT. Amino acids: CASSTSGTSVRDTQYF. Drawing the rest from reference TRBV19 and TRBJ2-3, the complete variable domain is DGGITQSPKYLFRKEGQNVTLSCEQNLNHDAMYWYRQDPGQGLRLIYYSQIVNDFQKGDIAEGYSVSREKKESFPLTVTSAQKNPTAFYLCASSTSGTSVRDTQYFGPGTRLTVL.

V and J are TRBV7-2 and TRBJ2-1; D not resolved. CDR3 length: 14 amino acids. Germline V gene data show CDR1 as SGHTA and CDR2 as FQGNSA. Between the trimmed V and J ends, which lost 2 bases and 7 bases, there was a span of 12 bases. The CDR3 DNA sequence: TGTGCCAGCAGCTTAAGGCAACAAGCGAATGAGCAGTTCTTC. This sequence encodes CASSLRQQANEQFF. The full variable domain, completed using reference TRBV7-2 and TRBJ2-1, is GAGVSQSPSNKVTEKGKDVELRCDPISGHTALYWYRQSLGQGLEFLIYFQGNSAPDKSGLPSDRFSAERTGGSVSTLTIQRTQQEDSAVYLCASSLRQQANEQFFGPGTRLTVL.